The clone carrying this T cell receptor beta chain was seen ten or more times. What it binds is not known. The CDR3 runs to 17 residues. Trimming removed 6 bases at V and 0 bases at J, with 18 bases between. Germline values: CDR1 MNHEY, CDR2 SVGEGT. RNA transcripts were the template for amplifying TCR beta CDR3 regions. HTBI primers were employed in a first-round RT-PCR of the TCR CDR3. One entry per CDR3 protein results from TCRdb running MiXCR on the multiplex PCR reads. The table shows 500,000 to 650,000 distinct CDR3 sequences, with 14% occurring only once. This specimen comes from a study of T cells in Graves' hyperthyroidism and ophthalmopathy. Study information: Any treatment followed the collection of peripheral blood at initial diagnosis. Study results and limitations: Ophthalmopathy was distinguished from stable hyperthyroidism by 13 V-J signatures.

The diagnostic basis comprised clinical symptoms, serum thyroxine and TRAb, thyroid ultrasound and orbital computed tomography. Sequences were obtained from blood. The origin of this receptor is a woman aged 40 to 49 with Graves' hyperthyroidism. This chain uses TRBV6-2 or TRBV6-3 with TRBJ2-1; the D is unclear. The CDR3 DNA reads TGTGCCAGCAGGCCCCCTAAGAAGGTTAGCTCCTACAATGAGCAGTTCTTC. It specifies CASRPPKKVSSYNEQFF.